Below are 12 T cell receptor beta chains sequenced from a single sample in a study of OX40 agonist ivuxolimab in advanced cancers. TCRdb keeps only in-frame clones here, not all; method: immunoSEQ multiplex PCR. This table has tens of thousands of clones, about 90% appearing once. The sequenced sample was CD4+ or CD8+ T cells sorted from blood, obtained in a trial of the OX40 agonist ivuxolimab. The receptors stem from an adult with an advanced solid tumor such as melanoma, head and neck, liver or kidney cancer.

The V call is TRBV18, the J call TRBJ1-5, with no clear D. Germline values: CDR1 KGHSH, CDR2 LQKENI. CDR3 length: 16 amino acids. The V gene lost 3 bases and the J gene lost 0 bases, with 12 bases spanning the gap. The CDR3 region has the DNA TGTGCCAGCTCACCCCAGCCACCTATTAGCAATCAGCCCCAGCATTTT. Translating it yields CASSPQPPISNQPQHF.

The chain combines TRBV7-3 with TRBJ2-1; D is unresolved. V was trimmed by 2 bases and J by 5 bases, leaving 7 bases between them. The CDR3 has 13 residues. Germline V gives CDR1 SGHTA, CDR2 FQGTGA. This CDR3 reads CASSLLQNNEQFF. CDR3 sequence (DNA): TGTGCCAGCAGCTTATTACAAAACAATGAGCAGTTCTTC.

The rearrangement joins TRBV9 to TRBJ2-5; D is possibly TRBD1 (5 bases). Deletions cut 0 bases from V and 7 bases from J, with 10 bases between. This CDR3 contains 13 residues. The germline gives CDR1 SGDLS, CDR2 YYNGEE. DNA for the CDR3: TGTGCCAGCAGCGTAGGGGGCGTCGCGACCCAGTACTTC. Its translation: CASSVGGVATQYF.

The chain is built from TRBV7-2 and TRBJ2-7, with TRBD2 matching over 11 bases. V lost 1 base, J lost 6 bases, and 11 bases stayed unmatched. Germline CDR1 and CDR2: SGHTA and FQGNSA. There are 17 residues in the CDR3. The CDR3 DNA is TGTGCCAGCAGCTTAGGGATCATAACTAGCGGGAGCGGCGAGCAGTACTTC. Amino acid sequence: CASSLGIITSGSGEQYF.

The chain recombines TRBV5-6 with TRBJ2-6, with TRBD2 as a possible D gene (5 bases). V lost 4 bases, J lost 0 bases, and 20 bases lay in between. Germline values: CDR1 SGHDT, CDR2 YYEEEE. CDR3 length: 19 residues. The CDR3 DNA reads TGTGCCAGCAGCGTTAAATTCGGGGATTTATCCTCTGGGGCCAACGTCCTGACTTTC. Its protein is CASSVKFGDLSSGANVLTF.

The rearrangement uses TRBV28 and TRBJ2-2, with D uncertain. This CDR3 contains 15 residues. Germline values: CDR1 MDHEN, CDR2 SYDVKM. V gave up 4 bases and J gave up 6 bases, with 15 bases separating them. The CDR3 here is CASSSPGRNPGELFF. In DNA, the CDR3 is TGTGCCAGCAGTTCCCCGGGTCGAAACCCCGGGGAGCTGTTTTTT.

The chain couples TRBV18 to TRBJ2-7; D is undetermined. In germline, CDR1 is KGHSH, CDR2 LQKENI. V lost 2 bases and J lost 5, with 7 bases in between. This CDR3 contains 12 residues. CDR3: CASSPFGDEQYF. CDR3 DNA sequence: TGTGCCAGCTCACCATTTGGAGACGAGCAGTACTTC. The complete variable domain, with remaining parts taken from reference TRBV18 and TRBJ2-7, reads NAGVMQNPRHLVRRRGQEARLRCSPMKGHSHVYWYRQLPEEGLKFMVYLQKENIIDESGMPKERFSAEFPKEGPSILRIQQVVRGDSAAYFCASSPFGDEQYFGPGTRLTVT.

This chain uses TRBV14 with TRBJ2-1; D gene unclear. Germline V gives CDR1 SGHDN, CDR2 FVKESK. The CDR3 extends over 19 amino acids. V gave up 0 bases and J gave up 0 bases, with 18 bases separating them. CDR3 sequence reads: CASSQERKAGASSYNEQFF. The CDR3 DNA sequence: TGTGCCAGCAGCCAAGAAAGGAAGGCAGGAGCGAGCTCCTACAATGAGCAGTTCTTC.

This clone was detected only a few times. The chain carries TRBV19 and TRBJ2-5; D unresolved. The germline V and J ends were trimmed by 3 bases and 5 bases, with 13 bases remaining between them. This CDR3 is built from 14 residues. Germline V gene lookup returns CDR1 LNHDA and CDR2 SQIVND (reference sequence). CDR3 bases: TGTGCCAGTAGTATCTCCCGGGTCGGGGAGACCCAGTACTTC. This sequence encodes CASSISRVGETQYF.

CDR3 region: CASSSTTTVGSEAFF. CDR3 DNA sequence: TGTGCCAGCAGTTCCACCACGACGGTGGGGTCTGAAGCTTTCTTT. This chain joins TRBV6-6 and TRBJ1-1; D gene uncertain. V lost 4 bases, J lost 6 bases, and 18 bases lay in between. CDR1 and CDR2 from the germline V gene are MNHNY and SVGAGI (reference sequence). The CDR3 runs to 15 residues.

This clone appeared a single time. CDR3: CASRENRGLTNEKLFF. The CDR3 DNA reads TGTGCCAGCAGAGAAAACAGGGGTTTAACTAATGAAAAACTGTTTTTT. The chain is built from TRBV28 and TRBJ1-4; 7 nucleotides match TRBD1. Germline V CDR1 and CDR2: MDHEN, SYDVKM. This CDR3 has 16 amino acids. The trim removed 6 bases at V and 1 base at J, leaving 8 bases unmatched.

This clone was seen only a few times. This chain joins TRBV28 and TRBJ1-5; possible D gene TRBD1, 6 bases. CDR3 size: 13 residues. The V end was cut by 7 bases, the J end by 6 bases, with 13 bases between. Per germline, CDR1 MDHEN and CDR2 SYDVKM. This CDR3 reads CASTLGGSQPQHF. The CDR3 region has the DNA TGTGCCAGCACCCTAGGGGGAAGTCAGCCCCAGCATTTT.